The present entry profiles one T cell receptor beta chain with its context. Its cognate antigen is unknown. 13 Jbeta primers and 60 Vbeta primers were used for the PCR. Produced via immunoSEQ multiplex PCR; TCRdb's table is partial and in-frame only. Its listing shows about 67,000 clones. The sample comes from a study of cytomegalovirus exposure and HLA in healthy donors. Study summary: As released early, the data held some 80 million unique TCRs from HLA-typed donors. Study-wide points: Investigators reported 150 to 200 TCR beta chains as tied to cytomegalovirus. Apparent HLA restriction characterized most CMV-associated TCR beta chains in a later analysis. TCR beta V- and J-gene trimming was later associated with a missense DCLRE1C variant.

Losses at the gene ends were 2 bases for V and 2 bases for J; bases not matched to a gene: 14. The CDR3 runs 20 residues. Germline CDR1 MNHNS, CDR2 SASEGT. The material sequenced was PBMCs. This TCR was recovered from a man aged 25 to 45 in good health and CMV-seropositive. V gene TRBV6-1 combines with J gene TRBJ2-2; TRBD1 matches 10 bases. The CDR3 nucleotides are TGTGCCAGCAGTGAAACAGTCCCGGGACAGGGGACATCCAACACCGGGGAGCTGTTTTTT. Translated: CASSETVPGQGTSNTGELFF.